A selection of T cell receptor beta chains follows, all from one sample in a study of patients and donors after allogeneic stem cell transplantation. TCRdb re-called the RT-PCR reads with MiXCR, one entry per CDR3 protein. The repertoire includes 150,000 to 200,000 distinct CDR3 sequences, about 24% of them detected once, and 25% to 30% sits in the top ten. The sequenced material came from blood, either unsorted or a sorted T cell fraction (not recorded which). All receptors come from a human donor who was either an allogeneic HSCT recipient or a stem cell or donor lymphocyte infusion donor (not recorded which). It is not recorded whose cells these are; they may come from a transplant donor. CDR3s include the opening cysteine and the closing phenylalanine or tryptophan. D genes are given only for firm matches. Clone size, where shown, is once, few, many, or a class for clones that have expanded.

d_gene: NA
len: 14
v_gene: TRBV7-9
abundance: NA
j_gene: TRBJ2-7
CDR3nt: TGTGCCAGCAGCCTAAGACAAAGCGACGACGAGCAGTACTTC
CDR3aa: CASSLRQSDDEQYF

d_gene: NA
len: 14
v_gene: TRBV7-2
abundance: few
j_gene: TRBJ1-2
CDR3nt: TGTGCCAGCAGCTTAGTTGGTAGAAACTATGGCTACACCTTC
CDR3aa: CASSLVGRNYGYTF

d_gene: NA
len: 15
v_gene: TRBV15
abundance: NA
j_gene: TRBJ1-2
CDR3nt: TGTGCCACCAGCAGTACCGGGCTGCCCGGGAACGGCTACACCTTC
CDR3aa: CATSSTGLPGNGYTF

d_gene: NA
len: 15
v_gene: TRBV9
abundance: NA
j_gene: TRBJ2-7
CDR3nt: TGTGCCAGCAGCGCTAGAACCGGGCCTCTCTACGAGCAGTACTTC
CDR3aa: CASSARTGPLYEQYF

d_gene: NA
len: 16
v_gene: TRBV5-1
abundance: many
j_gene: TRBJ2-1
CDR3nt: TGCGCCAGCAGCTTGGCGTCCGGACAGACCTACAATGAGCAGTTCTTC
CDR3aa: CASSLASGQTYNEQFF

d_gene: NA
len: 15
v_gene: TRBV10-3
abundance: many
j_gene: TRBJ1-1
CDR3nt: TGTGCCATCAGTGAGTCGTTTCGCCAGAACACTGAAGCTTTCTTT
CDR3aa: CAISESFRQNTEAFF

d_gene: NA
len: 14
v_gene: TRBV2
abundance: few
j_gene: TRBJ1-1
CDR3nt: TGTGCCAGCAGTGAAGGGGGGATGAACACTGAAGCTTTCTTT
CDR3aa: CASSEGGMNTEAFF

d_gene: TRBD1
len: 14
v_gene: TRBV20-1
abundance: many
j_gene: TRBJ1-4
CDR3nt: TGCAGTGCTGGCGGACAGGAGGGGAATGAAAAACTGTTTTTT
CDR3aa: CSAGGQEGNEKLFF

d_gene: TRBD1
len: 15
v_gene: TRBV9
abundance: once
j_gene: TRBJ2-7
CDR3nt: TGTGCCAGCAGCGTAGAGGGACAGGGAAGGGGCGAGCAGTACTTC
CDR3aa: CASSVEGQGRGEQYF

d_gene: TRBD2
len: 15
v_gene: TRBV12-3/TRBV12-4
abundance: NA
j_gene: TRBJ2-1
CDR3nt: TGTGCCAGCAGTCCTAGCGGCTTCTCCTACAATGAGCAGTTCTTC
CDR3aa: CASSPSGFSYNEQFF

d_gene: NA
len: 15
v_gene: TRBV12-3/TRBV12-4
abundance: NA
j_gene: TRBJ1-2
CDR3nt: TGTGCCAGCAGTTTAGATGCGACAGACATAGGCGTCTACACCTTC
CDR3aa: CASSLDATDIGVYTF

d_gene: NA
len: 14
v_gene: TRBV5-1
abundance: many
j_gene: TRBJ1-4
CDR3nt: TGCGCCAGCAGCTTGATAACGGCGGGTGAAAAACTGTTTTTT
CDR3aa: CASSLITAGEKLFF

d_gene: TRBD2
len: 15
v_gene: TRBV7-3
abundance: NA
j_gene: TRBJ2-1
CDR3nt: TGTGCCAGCAGCTTTAGCGGGACTAGCGGATCTGAGCAGTTCTTC
CDR3aa: CASSFSGTSGSEQFF

d_gene: NA
len: 14
v_gene: TRBV5-1
abundance: few
j_gene: TRBJ2-1
CDR3nt: TGCGCCAGCAGCTTCCCGGGGGCGGACAATGAGCAGTTCTTC
CDR3aa: CASSFPGADNEQFF

d_gene: NA
len: 12
v_gene: TRBV6-1
abundance: NA
j_gene: TRBJ1-5
CDR3nt: TGTGCCAGCATTACAGACAATCAGCCCCAGCATTTT
CDR3aa: CASITDNQPQHF

d_gene: NA
len: 13
v_gene: TRBV12-3/TRBV12-4
abundance: NA
j_gene: TRBJ2-3
CDR3nt: TGTGCCAGCAGTTCTCTCGGGGTGGATACGCAGTATTTT
CDR3aa: CASSSLGVDTQYF

d_gene: NA
len: 16
v_gene: TRBV4-2
abundance: NA
j_gene: TRBJ1-5
CDR3nt: TGTGCCAGCAGCCAAGATTGGCTGGGATTAAATCAGCCCCAGCATTTT
CDR3aa: CASSQDWLGLNQPQHF

d_gene: NA
len: 19
v_gene: TRBV15
abundance: few
j_gene: TRBJ1-1
CDR3nt: TGTGCCACCAGCAGACTCCTCAGGCGGGGGGCCGATTTGAACACTGAAGCTTTCTTT
CDR3aa: CATSRLLRRGADLNTEAFF

d_gene: TRBD1
len: 17
v_gene: TRBV15
abundance: NA
j_gene: TRBJ1-4
CDR3nt: TGTGCCACCAGCAGAGACCCAGGACAGGGTGTGACTGAAAAACTGTTTTTT
CDR3aa: CATSRDPGQGVTEKLFF

d_gene: NA
len: 16
v_gene: TRBV6-6
abundance: many
j_gene: TRBJ1-1
CDR3nt: TGTGCCAGCAGTTACGGTAACCCACTGTTGAACACTGAAGCTTTCTTT
CDR3aa: CASSYGNPLLNTEAFF

d_gene: NA
len: 16
v_gene: TRBV6-5
abundance: many
j_gene: TRBJ1-5
CDR3nt: TGTGCCAGCAGTTACGCTAGGAGGCCGGGCAATCAGCCCCAGCATTTT
CDR3aa: CASSYARRPGNQPQHF

d_gene: NA
len: 13
v_gene: TRBV7-2
abundance: few
j_gene: TRBJ1-2
CDR3nt: TGTGCCAGCAGCTTACGACAGTTCTATGGCTACACCTTC
CDR3aa: CASSLRQFYGYTF

d_gene: TRBD1
len: 16
v_gene: TRBV4-1
abundance: NA
j_gene: TRBJ1-5
CDR3nt: TGCGCCAGCAGCCTTGGACAGGGAGGACGCAATCAGCCCCAGCATTTT
CDR3aa: CASSLGQGGRNQPQHF

d_gene: NA
len: 15
v_gene: TRBV6-5
abundance: few
j_gene: TRBJ1-4
CDR3nt: TGTGCCAGCAGTTACTCCGCGCAGGTGGGGAAGGAACTGTTTTTT
CDR3aa: CASSYSAQVGKELFF

d_gene: NA
len: 13
v_gene: TRBV12-3/TRBV12-4
abundance: few
j_gene: TRBJ2-7
CDR3nt: TGTGCCAGCAGCCCCTTAGAGGCCTACGAGCAGTACTTC
CDR3aa: CASSPLEAYEQYF

d_gene: NA
len: 13
v_gene: TRBV11-1
abundance: NA
j_gene: TRBJ2-1
CDR3nt: TGTGCCAGCAGCCGAGAGTCCTACAATGAGCAGTTCTTC
CDR3aa: CASSRESYNEQFF

d_gene: NA
len: 13
v_gene: TRBV12-3/TRBV12-4
abundance: many
j_gene: TRBJ1-1
CDR3nt: TGTGCCGCCGGGCCTACCACGGGCACTGAAGCTTTCTTT
CDR3aa: CAAGPTTGTEAFF

d_gene: TRBD1
len: 15
v_gene: TRBV5-1
abundance: NA
j_gene: TRBJ1-2
CDR3nt: TGCGCCAGCAGCCTGTTAGTAGGGGGCGACTATGGCTACACCTTC
CDR3aa: CASSLLVGGDYGYTF

d_gene: NA
len: 12
v_gene: TRBV7-9
abundance: NA
j_gene: TRBJ2-6
CDR3nt: TGTACCAGTCGAGAGGTACTCAACGTCCTGACTTTC
CDR3aa: CTSREVLNVLTF

d_gene: TRBD2
len: 15
v_gene: TRBV5-1
abundance: few
j_gene: TRBJ2-1
CDR3nt: TGCGCCAGCAGCCTCTATGGCGGGGGGTACAATGAGCAGTTCTTC
CDR3aa: CASSLYGGGYNEQFF

d_gene: TRBD1
len: 18
v_gene: TRBV7-6
abundance: NA
j_gene: TRBJ2-2
CDR3nt: TGTGCCAGCAGCTCCTCTCCTTCTAGGGACAGGGAAACCGGGGAGCTGTTTTTT
CDR3aa: CASSSSPSRDRETGELFF

d_gene: TRBD2
len: 15
v_gene: TRBV3-1
abundance: few
j_gene: TRBJ2-3
CDR3nt: TGTGCCAGCAGCCAAGAACTAGCGGCTAAAGATACGCAGTATTTT
CDR3aa: CASSQELAAKDTQYF

d_gene: TRBD2
len: 14
v_gene: TRBV6-5
abundance: NA
j_gene: TRBJ2-7
CDR3nt: TGTGCCAGCAGTCGGCGGGAGGGCCTGAACGAGCAGTACTTC
CDR3aa: CASSRREGLNEQYF

d_gene: NA
len: 13
v_gene: TRBV7-9
abundance: NA
j_gene: TRBJ2-5
CDR3nt: TGTGCCAGCAGCTTAAGATGGAGACAGACCCAGTACTTC
CDR3aa: CASSLRWRQTQYF

d_gene: TRBD1
len: 17
v_gene: TRBV9
abundance: few
j_gene: TRBJ1-6
CDR3nt: TGTGCCAGCAGCGTAGGTGCAGGGGGCTTCTATAATTCACCCCTCCACTTT
CDR3aa: CASSVGAGGFYNSPLHF

d_gene: TRBD1
len: 15
v_gene: TRBV6-5
abundance: few
j_gene: TRBJ1-4
CDR3nt: TGTGCCAGCAGTTACACGGCAGGGGGAGGTGAAAAACTGTTTTTT
CDR3aa: CASSYTAGGGEKLFF

d_gene: TRBD1
len: 16
v_gene: TRBV12-3/TRBV12-4
abundance: few
j_gene: TRBJ1-6
CDR3nt: TGTGCCAGCACTCGACAGGGGAAGTCCTATAATTCACCCCTCCACTTT
CDR3aa: CASTRQGKSYNSPLHF

d_gene: NA
len: 15
v_gene: TRBV9
abundance: few
j_gene: TRBJ2-7
CDR3nt: TGTGCCAGCAGCGTAGCAGGGGACGGAAACTACGAGCAGTACTTC
CDR3aa: CASSVAGDGNYEQYF

d_gene: NA
len: 17
v_gene: TRBV29-1
abundance: NA
j_gene: TRBJ2-1
CDR3nt: TGCAGCGTTGAAGATCATCAAAACCGGGAAAGGAACAATGAGCAGTTCTTC
CDR3aa: CSVEDHQNRERNNEQFF

d_gene: NA
len: 15
v_gene: TRBV10-3
abundance: NA
j_gene: TRBJ2-7
CDR3nt: TGTGCCATCAGTGAGACCCAGGGGGGCCGTGGCGAGCAGTACTTC
CDR3aa: CAISETQGGRGEQYF

d_gene: NA
len: 16
v_gene: TRBV7-2
abundance: NA
j_gene: TRBJ1-6
CDR3nt: TGTGCCAGCAGCTTAGAGGGTGGGCGGGGGTACTCACCCCTCCACTTT
CDR3aa: CASSLEGGRGYSPLHF

d_gene: NA
len: 14
v_gene: TRBV4-3
abundance: NA
j_gene: TRBJ2-3
CDR3nt: TGCGCCAGCAGCCAACAGACGGACACAGATACGCAGTATTTT
CDR3aa: CASSQQTDTDTQYF

d_gene: NA
len: 14
v_gene: TRBV5-6
abundance: NA
j_gene: TRBJ1-1
CDR3nt: TGTGCCAGCAGCTGGGGACCTACGAACACTGAAGCTTTCTTT
CDR3aa: CASSWGPTNTEAFF

d_gene: NA
len: 15
v_gene: TRBV7-2
abundance: few
j_gene: TRBJ1-6
CDR3nt: TGTGCCAACCAGATTGAGGGGGGTAGGAATTCACCCCTCCACTTT
CDR3aa: CANQIEGGRNSPLHF

d_gene: NA
len: 15
v_gene: TRBV7-8
abundance: few
j_gene: TRBJ1-6
CDR3nt: TGTGCCAGCAGCTTAGATCGCCTCCTGGAGGGACCCCTCCACTTT
CDR3aa: CASSLDRLLEGPLHF

d_gene: NA
len: 12
v_gene: TRBV12-3/TRBV12-4
abundance: few
j_gene: TRBJ1-1
CDR3nt: TGTGCCAGCAGACCTCGACAGCCTGAAGCTTTCTTT
CDR3aa: CASRPRQPEAFF

d_gene: NA
len: 14
v_gene: TRBV9
abundance: NA
j_gene: TRBJ1-2
CDR3nt: TGTGCCAGCAGCCCGATCAAGGGCGACTATGGCTACACCTTC
CDR3aa: CASSPIKGDYGYTF

d_gene: TRBD1
len: 14
v_gene: TRBV29-1
abundance: NA
j_gene: TRBJ2-7
CDR3nt: TGCAGCGTTGCTAGGCAGGGGGACTCCTACGAGCAGTACTTC
CDR3aa: CSVARQGDSYEQYF

d_gene: NA
len: 13
v_gene: TRBV27
abundance: NA
j_gene: TRBJ1-2
CDR3nt: TGTGCCAGTCGAAGGGCTACTAACTATGGCTACACCTTC
CDR3aa: CASRRATNYGYTF

d_gene: NA
len: 14
v_gene: TRBV10-3
abundance: NA
j_gene: TRBJ2-7
CDR3nt: TGTGCCATCAGCGAGAATGCAGTCTTCTACGAGCAGTACTTC
CDR3aa: CAISENAVFYEQYF

d_gene: TRBD1
len: 14
v_gene: TRBV10-3
abundance: NA
j_gene: TRBJ2-5
CDR3nt: TGTGCCATCAGTGCCGACAGGGGGGGAGAGACCCAGTACTTC
CDR3aa: CAISADRGGETQYF

d_gene: NA
len: 14
v_gene: TRBV5-1
abundance: NA
j_gene: TRBJ2-7
CDR3nt: TGCGCCAGCAGCGACGCCCGATACTCCTACGAGCAGTACTTC
CDR3aa: CASSDARYSYEQYF

d_gene: NA
len: 17
v_gene: TRBV7-9
abundance: few
j_gene: TRBJ2-1
CDR3nt: TGTGCCAGCAGCTTATTAATGGGGCAGGGGTCCTACAATGAGCAGTTCTTC
CDR3aa: CASSLLMGQGSYNEQFF

d_gene: NA
len: 14
v_gene: TRBV20-1
abundance: NA
j_gene: TRBJ1-5
CDR3nt: TGCAGTGCCCCGGACGGCTATAGCAATCAGCCCCAGCATTTT
CDR3aa: CSAPDGYSNQPQHF

d_gene: NA
len: 16
v_gene: TRBV5-1
abundance: few
j_gene: TRBJ1-5
CDR3nt: TGCGCCAGCAGCTTGGACGGGGATTATAGCAATCAGCCCCAGCATTTT
CDR3aa: CASSLDGDYSNQPQHF

d_gene: NA
len: 14
v_gene: TRBV7-2
abundance: NA
j_gene: TRBJ1-4
CDR3nt: TGTGCCAGCAGCTTAAACAGGGTGGGCGAAAAACTGTTTTTT
CDR3aa: CASSLNRVGEKLFF

d_gene: TRBD1
len: 14
v_gene: TRBV29-1
abundance: NA
j_gene: TRBJ1-1
CDR3nt: TGCAGCGTGCCAACAGGGGGCAGCGGCACTGAAGCTTTCTTT
CDR3aa: CSVPTGGSGTEAFF

d_gene: NA
len: 12
v_gene: TRBV12-5
abundance: many
j_gene: TRBJ1-6
CDR3nt: TGTGCTAGTGGTTTAAGCGGTTCACCCCTCCACTTT
CDR3aa: CASGLSGSPLHF

d_gene: NA
len: 16
v_gene: TRBV6-2/TRBV6-3
abundance: NA
j_gene: TRBJ2-1
CDR3nt: TGTGCCAGCAGCCCTCAGGGAGGGGGCGGTTTAAATGAGCAGTTCTTC
CDR3aa: CASSPQGGGGLNEQFF

d_gene: NA
len: 15
v_gene: TRBV12-3/TRBV12-4
abundance: NA
j_gene: TRBJ2-5
CDR3nt: TGTGCCAGCAGTTTTCAGGCTTGGTGGCAAGAGACCCAGTACTTC
CDR3aa: CASSFQAWWQETQYF